This TCR beta chain was found in a study of T cells in pancreatic ductal adenocarcinoma. As regards this clone: The antigen remains unidentified.

Study-wide results and caveats: Blood clonality (around 0.066) did not differ significantly from tumor (about 0.12).

J gave up 4 bases and V 5 bases, and 11 bases lay outside the gene matches. CDR1 SGHTA and CDR2 FQGTGA come from the germline V gene. CDR3 length equals 15 residues. The selected patients with pancreatic ductal adenocarcinoma had surgery but no neoadjuvant therapy. Produced via immunoSEQ multiplex PCR; TCRdb's table is partial and in-frame only. This sample yields roughly 17,000 clones, of which about 90% are seen a single time; 0.75% to 1% belongs to the top ten. The chain couples TRBV7-3 to TRBJ2-7, with TRBD1 identical over 7 bases. The TCR sequence derives from a human donor with pancreatic ductal adenocarcinoma. The sequenced sample was PBMCs. DNA of the CDR3: TGTGCCAGCAGCAAGACCCGGACAGGAGATTACGAGCAGTACTTC. It codes for CASSKTRTGDYEQYF.